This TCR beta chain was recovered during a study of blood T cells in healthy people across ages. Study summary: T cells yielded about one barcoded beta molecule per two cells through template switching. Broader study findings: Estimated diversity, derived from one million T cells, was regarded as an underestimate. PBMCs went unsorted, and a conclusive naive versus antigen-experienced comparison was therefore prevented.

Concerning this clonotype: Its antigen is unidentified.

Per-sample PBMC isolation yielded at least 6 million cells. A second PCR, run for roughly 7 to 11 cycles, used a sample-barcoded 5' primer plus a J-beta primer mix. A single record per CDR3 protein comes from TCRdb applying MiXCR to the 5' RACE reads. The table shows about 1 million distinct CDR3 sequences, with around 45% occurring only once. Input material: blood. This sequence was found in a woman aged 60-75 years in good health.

The CDR3 DNA follows: TGTGCCAGCAGGTCCCCTTTTTACTACGAGCAGTACTTC. It specifies CASRSPFYYEQYF. This chain joins TRBV6-5 and TRBJ2-7, with D hard to call. Trimming left V 6 bases short and J 3 bases short, with 12 bases between. The V gene's germline CDR1 is MNHEY and CDR2 SVGAGI. This CDR3 is built from 13 residues.